This T cell receptor (beta chain) is from a study of blood T cell repertoires in COVID-19. For the study at large: Sites in the United States, Italy and Spain provided acute and convalescent COVID-19 samples.

The protocol was immunoSEQ multiplex PCR, while the TCRdb copy is restricted to in-frame clones and leaves out a portion. Seen here are a few hundred thousand clones, roughly nine tenths observed once, and the top ten hold over 3.5%. The CDR3 runs to 12 residues. V was cut by 6 bases and J by 8 bases, with 11 bases left in between. Germline values: CDR1 MNHEY, CDR2 SVGAGI. The sequenced sample consisted of peripheral blood. V and J are TRBV6-5 and TRBJ2-1; D possibly corresponds to TRBD2 (7 bases). The sequence derives from a woman in her sixties or seventies with COVID-19, enrolled during active disease. The CDR3 DNA reads TGTGCCAGCAGGAGGGGGAGGGATGAGCAGTTCTTC. Protein: CASRRGRDEQFF.